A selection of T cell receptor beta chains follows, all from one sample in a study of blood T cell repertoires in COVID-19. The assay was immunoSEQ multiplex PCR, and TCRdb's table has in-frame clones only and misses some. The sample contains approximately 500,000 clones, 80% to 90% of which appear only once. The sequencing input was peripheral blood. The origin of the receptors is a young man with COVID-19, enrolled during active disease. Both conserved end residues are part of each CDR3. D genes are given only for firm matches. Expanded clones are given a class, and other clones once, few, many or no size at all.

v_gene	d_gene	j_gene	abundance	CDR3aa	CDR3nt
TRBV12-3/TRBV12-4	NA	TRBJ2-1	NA	CASITGWGEQFF	TGTGCCAGCATCACAGGGTGGGGTGAGCAGTTCTTC
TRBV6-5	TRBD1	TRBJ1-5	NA	CASSYATGRNQPQHF	TGTGCCAGCAGTTACGCGACAGGGCGAAATCAGCCCCAGCATTTT
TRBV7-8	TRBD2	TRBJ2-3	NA	CASSLGTLAGLTDTQYF	TGTGCCAGCAGCTTAGGGACTTTAGCGGGGCTCACAGATACGCAGTATTTT
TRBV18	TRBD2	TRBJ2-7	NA	CASSRTSGIYEQYF	TGTGCCAGCAGTCGGACTAGCGGGATTTACGAGCAGTACTTC
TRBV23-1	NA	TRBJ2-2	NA	CASSRRALNTGELFF	TGCGCCAGCTCACGCAGGGCGCTGAACACCGGGGAGCTGTTTTTT
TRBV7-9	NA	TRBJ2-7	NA	CASSSEGVREQYF	TGTGCCAGCAGCTCAGAGGGGGTCCGCGAGCAGTACTTC
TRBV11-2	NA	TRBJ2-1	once	CASSSSSYNEQFF	TGTGCCAGCAGCTCGAGCTCCTACAATGAGCAGTTCTTC
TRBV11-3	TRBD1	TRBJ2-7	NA	CASSFGQGDEQYF	TGTGCCAGCAGCTTTGGACAGGGGGACGAGCAGTACTTC
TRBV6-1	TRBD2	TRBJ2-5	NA	CASSDVAGGHGWETQYF	TGTGCCAGCAGTGATGTAGCGGGGGGGCACGGTTGGGAGACCCAGTACTTC
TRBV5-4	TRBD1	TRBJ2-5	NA	CASSLEQGAGTQYF	TGTGCCAGCAGCTTGGAACAGGGGGCGGGGACCCAGTACTTC
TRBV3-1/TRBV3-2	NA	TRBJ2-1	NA	CASSHVNEQFF	TGTGCCAGCAGTCATGTCAATGAGCAGTTCTTC
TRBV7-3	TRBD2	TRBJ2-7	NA	CASSPGPGGSYEQYF	TGTGCCAGCAGCCCTGGGCCGGGAGGATCCTACGAGCAGTACTTC
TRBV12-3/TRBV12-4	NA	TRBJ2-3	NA	CASSPPTDTQYF	TGTGCCAGCAGTCCCCCGACAGATACGCAGTATTTT
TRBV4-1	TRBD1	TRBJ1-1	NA	CASSQAGTGISENTEAFF	TGCGCCAGCAGCCAAGCAGGGACAGGGATCTCGGAGAACACTGAAGCTTTCTTT
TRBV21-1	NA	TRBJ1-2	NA	CASSTRRRTLSYGYTF	TGTGCCAGCAGCACCCGAAGGCGGACACTAAGCTATGGCTACACCTTC
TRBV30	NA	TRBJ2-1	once	CAWSERESSEQFF	TGTGCCTGGAGTGAACGGGAGAGTTCTGAGCAGTTCTTC
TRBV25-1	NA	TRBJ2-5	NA	CASSEDGEGWGETQYF	TGTGCCAGCAGTGAAGATGGAGAGGGCTGGGGAGAGACCCAGTACTTC
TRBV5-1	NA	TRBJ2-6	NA	CASTQGSTGANVLTF	TGCGCCAGCACCCAGGGTAGTACTGGGGCCAACGTCCTGACTTTC
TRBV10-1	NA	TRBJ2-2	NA	CASSESPQLDGELFF	TGCGCCAGCAGTGAGTCGCCCCAACTAGACGGGGAGCTGTTTTTT
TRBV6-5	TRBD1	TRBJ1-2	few	CASSQGTGDRYTF	TGTGCCAGCAGCCAAGGGACAGGCGATCGCTACACCTTC
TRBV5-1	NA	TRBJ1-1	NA	CASRGRDEGTEAFF	TGCGCCAGCAGGGGGAGGGACGAAGGAACTGAAGCTTTCTTT
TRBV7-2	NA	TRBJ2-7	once	CASSPDWNSYEQYF	TGTGCCAGCAGCCCGGACTGGAACTCCTACGAGCAGTACTTC
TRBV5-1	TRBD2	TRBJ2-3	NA	CASSPLAGADTQYF	TGCGCCAGCAGCCCCTTAGCGGGAGCGGATACGCAGTATTTT
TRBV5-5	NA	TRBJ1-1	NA	CASTFRGQSTEAFF	TGTGCCAGCACCTTCCGAGGGCAGAGCACTGAAGCTTTCTTT
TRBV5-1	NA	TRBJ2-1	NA	CASSLAVFSYNEQFF	TGCGCCAGCAGCTTGGCGGTCTTCTCCTACAATGAGCAGTTCTTC
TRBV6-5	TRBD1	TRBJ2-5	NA	CASRSHRGREETQYF	TGTGCCAGCAGATCCCACAGGGGGCGTGAGGAGACCCAGTACTTC
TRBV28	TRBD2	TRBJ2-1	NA	CASSLAGARVGEQFF	TGTGCCAGCAGTTTGGCGGGAGCCAGGGTGGGTGAGCAGTTCTTC
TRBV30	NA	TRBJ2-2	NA	CAWSDTGIGELFF	TGTGCCTGGAGTGATACGGGGATCGGGGAGCTGTTTTTT
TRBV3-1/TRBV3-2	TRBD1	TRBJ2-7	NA	CASSRDSLTYEQYF	TGTGCCAGCAGCCGGGACAGCCTAACCTACGAGCAGTACTTC
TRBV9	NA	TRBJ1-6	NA	CASSSEGHPPLHF	TGTGCCAGCAGCTCCGAGGGACACCCACCCCTCCACTTT
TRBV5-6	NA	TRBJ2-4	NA	CASSLGGFKNIQYF	TGTGCCAGCAGCTTGGGAGGGTTCAAAAACATTCAGTACTTC
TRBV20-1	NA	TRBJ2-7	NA	CSALSLDKQYF	TGCAGTGCTTTGAGTCTGGACAAGCAGTACTTC
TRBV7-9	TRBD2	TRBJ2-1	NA	CASSLLGTSGREFVDEQFF	TGTGCCAGCAGCCTTTTAGGGACTAGCGGGAGGGAATTCGTCGATGAGCAGTTCTTC
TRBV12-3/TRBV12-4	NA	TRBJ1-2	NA	CASSLQGNYGYTF	TGTGCCAGCAGTTTACAGGGGAACTATGGCTACACCTTC
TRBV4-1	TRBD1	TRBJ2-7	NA	CASSFDRVYEQYF	TGCGCCAGCAGCTTTGACAGGGTCTACGAGCAGTACTTC
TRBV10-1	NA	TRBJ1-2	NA	CASRMGRGSNYGYTF	TGCGCCAGCAGGATGGGCCGGGGAAGTAACTATGGCTACACCTTC